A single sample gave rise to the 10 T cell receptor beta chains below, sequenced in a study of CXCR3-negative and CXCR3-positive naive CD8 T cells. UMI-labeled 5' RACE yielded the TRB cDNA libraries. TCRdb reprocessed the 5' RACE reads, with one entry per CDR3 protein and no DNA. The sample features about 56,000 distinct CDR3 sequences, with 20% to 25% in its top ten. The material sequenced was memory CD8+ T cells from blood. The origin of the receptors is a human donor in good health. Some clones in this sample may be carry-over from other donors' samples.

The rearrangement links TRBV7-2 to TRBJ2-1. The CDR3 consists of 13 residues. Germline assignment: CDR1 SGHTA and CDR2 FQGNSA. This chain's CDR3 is CASESLSYNEQFF. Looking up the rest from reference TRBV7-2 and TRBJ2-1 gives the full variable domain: GAGVSQSPSNKVTEKGKDVELRCDPISGHTALYWYRQSLGQGLEFLIYFQGNSAPDKSGLPSDRFSAERTGGSVSTLTIQRTQQEDSAVYLCASESLSYNEQFFGPGTRLTVL.

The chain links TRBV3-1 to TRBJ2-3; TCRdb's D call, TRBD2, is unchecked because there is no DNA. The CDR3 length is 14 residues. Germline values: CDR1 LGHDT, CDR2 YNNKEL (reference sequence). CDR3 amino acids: CASSLASPGDTQYF.

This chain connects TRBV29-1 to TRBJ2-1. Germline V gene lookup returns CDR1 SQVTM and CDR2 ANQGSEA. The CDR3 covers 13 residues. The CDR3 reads CSVLLGSYNEQFF.

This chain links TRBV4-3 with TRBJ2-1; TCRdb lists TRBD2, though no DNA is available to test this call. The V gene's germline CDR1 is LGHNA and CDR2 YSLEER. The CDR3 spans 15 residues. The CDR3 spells CASSQVSGGYNEQFF.

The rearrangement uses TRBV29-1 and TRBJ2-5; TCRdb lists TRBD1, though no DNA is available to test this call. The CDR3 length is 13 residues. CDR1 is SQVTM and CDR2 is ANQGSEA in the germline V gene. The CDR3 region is CSAAGQGQETQYF.

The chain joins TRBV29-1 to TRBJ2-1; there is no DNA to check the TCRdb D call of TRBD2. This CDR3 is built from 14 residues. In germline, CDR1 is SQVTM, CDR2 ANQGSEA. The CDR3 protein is CSADLAGAYNEQFF.

CDR3 residues: CASWGWSDNEQFF. V gene TRBV2 combines with J gene TRBJ2-1. The CDR3 sequence is 13 residues long. Germline assignment: CDR1 SNHLY and CDR2 FYNNEI. The full variable domain, with the rest looked up from reference TRBV2 and TRBJ2-1, is EPEVTQTPSHQVTQMGQEVILRCVPISNHLYFYWYRQILGQKVEFLVSFYNNEISEKSEIFDDQFSVERPDGSNFTLKIRSTKLEDSAMYFCASWGWSDNEQFFGPGTRLTVL.

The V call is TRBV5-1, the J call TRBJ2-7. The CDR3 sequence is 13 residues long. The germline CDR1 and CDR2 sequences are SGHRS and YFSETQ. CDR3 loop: CASRGELTYEQYF.

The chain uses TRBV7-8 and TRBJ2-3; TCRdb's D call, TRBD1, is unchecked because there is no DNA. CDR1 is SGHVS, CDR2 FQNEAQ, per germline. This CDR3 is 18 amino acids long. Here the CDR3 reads CASSLALPGTGGMDTQYF.

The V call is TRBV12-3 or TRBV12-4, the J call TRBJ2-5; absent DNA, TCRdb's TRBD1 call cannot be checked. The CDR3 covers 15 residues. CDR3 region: CASSQPTGGQETQYF.